These 2 T cell receptor beta chains came from one sample sequenced in a study of response to subunit inactivated influenza vaccine. TCRdb passed the RT-PCR reads through MiXCR, listing each CDR3 protein once. The data show 500,000 to 600,000 distinct CDR3 sequences, approximately 14% seen once. The sequenced sample was PBMCs from blood, obtained 12 days after vaccination. The receptors were gathered from a man in his fifties who received an inactivated influenza vaccine.

The genes are TRBV6-2 or TRBV6-3 and TRBJ2-5, with D tentatively TRBD1 (6 bases). Germline V gene lookup returns CDR1 MNHEY and CDR2 SVGEGT. V was cut by 2 bases and J by 5 bases, with 12 bases left in between. The CDR3 runs to 14 residues. The CDR3 DNA is TGTGCCAGCAGTTACATCCAGGGGCCGGAGACCCAGTACTTC. Translated, it gives CASSYIQGPETQYF.

This clonotype was detected only a few times. The chain recombines TRBV7-9 with TRBJ2-1; D gene unclear. The CDR3 spans 13 residues. The germline V gene has CDR1 SEHNR and CDR2 FQNEAQ (reference sequence). The V and J ends lost 0 bases and 7 bases respectively, with 7 bases between them. The CDR3 sequence is CASSLAMGNEQFF. In nucleotides, the CDR3 is TGTGCCAGCAGCTTAGCTATGGGAAATGAGCAGTTCTTC.